The source of this TCR beta chain is a study of prognosis after radiotherapy for stage I lung cancer. Study summary: Roughly 12 patients' tumors were adenocarcinoma, and 6 to 8 patients' tumors were squamous cell carcinoma.

Germline CDR1 is MNHEY and CDR2 is SMNVEV (reference sequence). The CDR3 length is 16 residues. V lost 1 base and J 0 bases, leaving 10 bases between the germline ends. This clonotype was seen repeatedly, ten times or more. Genomic DNA served as the source from which two-round multiplex PCR generated TCR beta CDR3 amplicons. First-round PCR used primers specific to each TRBV and TRBJ gene. MiXCR, applied by TCRdb to the multiplex PCR reads, yields one record per CDR3 protein. The sample gives about 22,000 distinct CDR3 sequences, around 40% of which show up once; around a fifth is in the top ten. The gene calls are TRBV27 and TRBJ2-4, with D possibly being TRBD1 (5 bases). Sequencing used PBMCs, obtained before or after stereotactic body radiation therapy (not recorded which). The clonotype originates from a donor of 50 years or more with non-small cell lung cancer. As DNA, the CDR3 is TGTGCCAGCAGTTTATGGGGCAGCCTAGCCAAAAACATTCAGTACTTC. This codes for CASSLWGSLAKNIQYF.